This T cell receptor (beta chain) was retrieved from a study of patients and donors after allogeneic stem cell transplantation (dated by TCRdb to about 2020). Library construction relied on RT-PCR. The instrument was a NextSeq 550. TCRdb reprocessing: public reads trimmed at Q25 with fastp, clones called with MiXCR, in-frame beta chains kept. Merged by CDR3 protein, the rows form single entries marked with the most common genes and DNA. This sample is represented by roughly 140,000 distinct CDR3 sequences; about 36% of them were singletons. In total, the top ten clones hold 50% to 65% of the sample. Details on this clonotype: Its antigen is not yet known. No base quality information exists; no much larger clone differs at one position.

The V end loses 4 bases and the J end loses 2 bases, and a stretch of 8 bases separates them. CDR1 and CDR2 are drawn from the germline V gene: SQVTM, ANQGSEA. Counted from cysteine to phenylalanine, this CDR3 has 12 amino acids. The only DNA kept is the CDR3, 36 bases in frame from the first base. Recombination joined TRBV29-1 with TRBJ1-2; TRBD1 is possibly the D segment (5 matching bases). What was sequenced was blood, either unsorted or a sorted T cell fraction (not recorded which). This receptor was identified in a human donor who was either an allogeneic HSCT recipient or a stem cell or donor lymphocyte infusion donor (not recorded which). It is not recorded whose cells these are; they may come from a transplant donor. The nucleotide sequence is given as TGCAGCGTTGGGGACCGGAACTATGGCTACACCTTC. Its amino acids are CSVGDRNYGYTF.